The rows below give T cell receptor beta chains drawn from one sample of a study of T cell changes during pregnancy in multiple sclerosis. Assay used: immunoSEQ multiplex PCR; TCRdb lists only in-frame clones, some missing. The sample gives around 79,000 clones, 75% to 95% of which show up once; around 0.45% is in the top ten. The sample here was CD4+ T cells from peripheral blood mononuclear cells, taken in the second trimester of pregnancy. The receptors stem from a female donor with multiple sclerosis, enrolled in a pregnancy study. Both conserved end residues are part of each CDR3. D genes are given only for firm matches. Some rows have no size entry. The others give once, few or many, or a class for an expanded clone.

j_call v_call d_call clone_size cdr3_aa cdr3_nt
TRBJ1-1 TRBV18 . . CASSPQRDTRREGTEAFF TGTGCCAGCTCACCACAAAGGGACACAAGAAGGGAGGGCACTGAAGCTTTCTTT
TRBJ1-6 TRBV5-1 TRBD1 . CASSPGQVDSPLHF TGCGCCAGCAGCCCCGGACAGGTTGATTCACCCCTCCACTTT
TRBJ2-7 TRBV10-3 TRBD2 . CAISESGTSGYEQYF TGTGCCATCAGTGAATCCGGGACTAGCGGTTACGAGCAGTACTTC
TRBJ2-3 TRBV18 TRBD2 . CASSPLLAGNTDTQYF TGTGCCAGCTCACCACTCCTAGCGGGGAACACAGATACGCAGTATTTT
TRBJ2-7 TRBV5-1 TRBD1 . CASSLGGQGSYEQYF TGCGCCAGCAGCTTGGGCGGACAGGGGTCCTACGAGCAGTACTTC
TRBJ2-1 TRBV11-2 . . CASSFLQGDYNEQFF TGTGCCAGCAGCTTCTTACAGGGCGATTATAATGAGCAGTTCTTC
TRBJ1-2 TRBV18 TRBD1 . CASSPVPGGNYGYTF TGTGCCAGCTCACCAGTTCCAGGGGGTAACTATGGCTACACCTTC
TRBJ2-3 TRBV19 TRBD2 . CASSILAGIGADTQYF TGTGCCAGTAGTATTCTAGCGGGAATAGGGGCAGATACGCAGTATTTT
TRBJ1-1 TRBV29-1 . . CSVEVGAWNTEAFF TGCAGCGTTGAGGTGGGGGCATGGAACACTGAAGCTTTCTTT
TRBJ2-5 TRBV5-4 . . CASSLPPREETQYF TGTGCCAGCAGCTTGCCCCCCAGGGAAGAGACCCAGTACTTC
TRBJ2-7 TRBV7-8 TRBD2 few CASSLVLAGPYEQYF TGTGCCAGCAGCTTAGTACTAGCGGGCCCCTACGAGCAGTACTTC
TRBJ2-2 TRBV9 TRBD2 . CASSVAGGFGELFF TGTGCCAGCAGCGTAGCGGGAGGGTTCGGGGAGCTGTTTTTT
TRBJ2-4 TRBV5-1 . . CASSLGLAKNIQYF TGCGCCAGCAGCTTGGGACTAGCCAAAAACATTCAGTACTTC
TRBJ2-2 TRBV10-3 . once CAIKGNRGTGELFF TGTGCCATCAAAGGGAATCGGGGTACCGGGGAGCTGTTTTTT
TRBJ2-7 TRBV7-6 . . CASSLEPPTSPREQYF TGTGCCAGCAGCTTAGAGCCCCCGACTAGTCCTCGGGAGCAGTACTTC